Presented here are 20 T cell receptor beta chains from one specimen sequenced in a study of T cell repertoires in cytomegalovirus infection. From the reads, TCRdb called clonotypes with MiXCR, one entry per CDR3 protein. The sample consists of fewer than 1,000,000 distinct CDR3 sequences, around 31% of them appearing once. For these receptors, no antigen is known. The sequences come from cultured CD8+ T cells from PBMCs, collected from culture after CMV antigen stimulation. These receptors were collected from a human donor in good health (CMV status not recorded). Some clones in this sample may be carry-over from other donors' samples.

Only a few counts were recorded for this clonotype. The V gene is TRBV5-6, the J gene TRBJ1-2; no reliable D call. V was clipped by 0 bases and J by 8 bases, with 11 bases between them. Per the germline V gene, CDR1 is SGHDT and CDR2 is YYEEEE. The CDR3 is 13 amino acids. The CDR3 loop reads CASSLVPADGYTF. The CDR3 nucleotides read TGTGCCAGCAGCTTGGTACCCGCGGACGGCTACACCTTC.

The CDR3 loop is CSARSRGYNQPQHF. Here the CDR3 DNA reads TGCAGTGCTAGGAGCCGGGGATACAATCAGCCCCAGCATTTT. The chain employs TRBV20-1 and TRBJ1-5; D gene unclear. The length of the CDR3 is 14 residues. Trimming cost V 3 bases and J 3 bases, with 12 bases left between them. Germline values: CDR1 DFQATT, CDR2 SNEGSKA (reference sequence).

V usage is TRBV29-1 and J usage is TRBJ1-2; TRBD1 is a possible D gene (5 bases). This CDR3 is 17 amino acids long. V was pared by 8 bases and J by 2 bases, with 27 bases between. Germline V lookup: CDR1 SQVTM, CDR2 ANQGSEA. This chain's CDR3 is CSTGGSLVRSMNYGYTF. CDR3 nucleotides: TGCAGCACCGGGGGGAGTTTAGTTCGGTCGATGAACTATGGCTACACCTTC. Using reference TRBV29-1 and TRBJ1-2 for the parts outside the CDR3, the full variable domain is SAVISQKPSRDICQRGTSLTIQCQVDSQVTMMFWYRQQPGQSLTLIATANQGSEATYESGFVIDKFPISRPNLTFSTLTVSNMSPEDSSIYLCSTGGSLVRSMNYGYTFGSGTRLTVV.

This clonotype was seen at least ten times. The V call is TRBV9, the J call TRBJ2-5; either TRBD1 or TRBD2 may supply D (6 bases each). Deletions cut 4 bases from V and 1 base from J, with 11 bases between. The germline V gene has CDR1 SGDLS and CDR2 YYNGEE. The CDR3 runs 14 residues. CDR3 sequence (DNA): TGTGCCAGCAGCCGCCGGGGGCTCCAAGAGACCCAGTACTTC. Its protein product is CASSRRGLQETQYF.

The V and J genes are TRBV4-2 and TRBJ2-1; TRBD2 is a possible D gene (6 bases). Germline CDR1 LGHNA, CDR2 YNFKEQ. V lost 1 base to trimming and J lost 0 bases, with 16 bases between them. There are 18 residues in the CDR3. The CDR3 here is CASSQGPSPGSSYNEQFF. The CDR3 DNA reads TGTGCCAGCAGCCAAGGGCCCAGCCCCGGGAGCTCCTACAATGAGCAGTTCTTC.

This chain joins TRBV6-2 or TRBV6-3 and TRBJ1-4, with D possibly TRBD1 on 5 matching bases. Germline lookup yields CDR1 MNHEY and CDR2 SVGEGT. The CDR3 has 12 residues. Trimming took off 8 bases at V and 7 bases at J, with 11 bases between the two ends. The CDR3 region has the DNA TGTGCCAGCGGAGCAGGGAGTGAAAAACTGTTTTTT. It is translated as CASGAGSEKLFF.

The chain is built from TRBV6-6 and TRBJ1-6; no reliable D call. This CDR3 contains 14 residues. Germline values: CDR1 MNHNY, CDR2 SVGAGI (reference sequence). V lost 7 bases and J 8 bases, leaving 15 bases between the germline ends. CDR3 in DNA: TGTGCCAGCACCCCGGCGAACAGCCATTCACCCCTCCACTTT. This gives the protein CASTPANSHSPLHF.

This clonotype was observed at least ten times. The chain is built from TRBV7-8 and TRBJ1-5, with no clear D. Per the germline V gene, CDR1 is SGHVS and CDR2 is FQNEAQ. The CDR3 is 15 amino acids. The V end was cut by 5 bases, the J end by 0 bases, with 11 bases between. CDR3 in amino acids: CASSPSRNSNQPQHF. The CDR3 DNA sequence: TGTGCCAGCAGCCCCTCCCGTAATAGCAATCAGCCCCAGCATTTT. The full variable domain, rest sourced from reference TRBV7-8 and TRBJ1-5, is GAGVSQSPRYKVAKRGQDVALRCDPISGHVSLFWYQQALGQGPEFLTYFQNEAQLDKSGLPSDRFFAERPEGSVSTLKIQRTQQEDSAVYLCASSPSRNSNQPQHFGDGTRLSIL.

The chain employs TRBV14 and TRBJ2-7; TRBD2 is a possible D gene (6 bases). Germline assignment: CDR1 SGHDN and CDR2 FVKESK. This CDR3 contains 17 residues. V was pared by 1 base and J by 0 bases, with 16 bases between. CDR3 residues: CASSQGLKRVSSYEQYV. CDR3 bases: TGTGCCAGCAGCCAAGGTCTAAAGCGGGTTAGCTCCTACGAGCAGTACGTC.

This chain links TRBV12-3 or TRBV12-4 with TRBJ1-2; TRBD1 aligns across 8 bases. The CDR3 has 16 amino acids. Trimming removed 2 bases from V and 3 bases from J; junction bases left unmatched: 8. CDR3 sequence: CASSLHRDRGYYGYTF. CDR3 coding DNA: TGTGCCAGCAGTTTACACCGAGACAGGGGTTACTATGGCTACACCTTC.

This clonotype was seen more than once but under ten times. The DNA of the CDR3 is TGTGCCAGCAGTTACGCGGGACACCCTGAAGCTTTCTTT. Residues: CASSYAGHPEAFF. V gene TRBV6-5 combines with J gene TRBJ1-1; TRBD1 might be the D (6 bases). Trimming removed 2 bases at V and 6 bases at J, with 10 bases between. The CDR3 extends over 13 amino acids. Germline V gene data show CDR1 as MNHEY and CDR2 as SVGAGI.

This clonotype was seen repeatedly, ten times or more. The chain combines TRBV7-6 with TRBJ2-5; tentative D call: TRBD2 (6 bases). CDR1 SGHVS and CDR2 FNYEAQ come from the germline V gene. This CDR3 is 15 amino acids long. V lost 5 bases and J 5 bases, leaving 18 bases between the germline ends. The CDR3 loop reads CASSLRLGRRETQYF. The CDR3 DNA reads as TGTGCCAGCAGCCTAAGACTAGGCAGGAGGGAGACCCAGTACTTC.

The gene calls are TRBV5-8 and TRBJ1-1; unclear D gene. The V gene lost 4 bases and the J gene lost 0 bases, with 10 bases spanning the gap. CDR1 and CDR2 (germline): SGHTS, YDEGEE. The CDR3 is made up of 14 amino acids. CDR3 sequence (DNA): TGTGCCAGCAGCGAGGATAGCATGAACACTGAAGCTTTCTTT. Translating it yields CASSEDSMNTEAFF.

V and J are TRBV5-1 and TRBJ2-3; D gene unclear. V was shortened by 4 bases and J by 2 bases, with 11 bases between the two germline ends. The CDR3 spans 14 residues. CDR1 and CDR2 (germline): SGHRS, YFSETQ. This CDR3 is CASSEDENTDTQYF. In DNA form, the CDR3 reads TGCGCCAGCAGCGAGGACGAGAACACAGATACGCAGTATTTT.

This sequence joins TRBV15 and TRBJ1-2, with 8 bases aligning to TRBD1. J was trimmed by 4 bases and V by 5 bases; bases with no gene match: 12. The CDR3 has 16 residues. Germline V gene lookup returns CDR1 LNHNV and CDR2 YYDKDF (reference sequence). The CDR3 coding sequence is TGTGCCACCAGCGGATTAGGACAGGGAAACGGCTATGGCTACACCTTC. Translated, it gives CATSGLGQGNGYGYTF.

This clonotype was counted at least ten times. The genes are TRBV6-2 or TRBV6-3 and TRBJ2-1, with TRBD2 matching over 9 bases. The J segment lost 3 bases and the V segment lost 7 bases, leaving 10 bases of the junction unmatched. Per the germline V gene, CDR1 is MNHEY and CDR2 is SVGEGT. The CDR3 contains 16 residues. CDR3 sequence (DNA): TGTGCCAGCAACCACCCGACTAGCGGTTTCTACAATGAGCAGTTCTTC. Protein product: CASNHPTSGFYNEQFF.

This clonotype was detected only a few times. CDR3 DNA sequence: TGTGCCAGCAGCTTGCACAGGGGGAACACTGAAGCTTTCTTT. This encodes CASSLHRGNTEAFF. The chain uses TRBV7-6 and TRBJ1-1; the match to TRBD1 covers 7 bases. Unmatched junction bases numbered 2, after V lost 3 bases and J lost 1 base. Per germline, CDR1 SGHVS and CDR2 FNYEAQ. This CDR3 contains 14 residues.

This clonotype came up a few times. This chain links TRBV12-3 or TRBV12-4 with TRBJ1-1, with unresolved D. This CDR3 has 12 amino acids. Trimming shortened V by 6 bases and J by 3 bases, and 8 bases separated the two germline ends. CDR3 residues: CASRPRYTEAFF. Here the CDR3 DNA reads TGTGCCAGCAGGCCCAGGTACACTGAAGCTTTCTTT.

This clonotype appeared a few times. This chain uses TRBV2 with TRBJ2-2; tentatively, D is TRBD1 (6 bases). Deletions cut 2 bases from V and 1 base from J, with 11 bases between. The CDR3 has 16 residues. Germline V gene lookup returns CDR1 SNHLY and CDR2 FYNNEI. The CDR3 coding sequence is TGTGCCAGCAGTGAATTACAACAGGGGAACACCGGGGAGCTGTTTTTT. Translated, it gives CASSELQQGNTGELFF. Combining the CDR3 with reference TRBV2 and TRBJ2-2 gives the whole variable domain EPEVTQTPSHQVTQMGQEVILRCVPISNHLYFYWYRQILGQKVEFLVSFYNNEISEKSEIFDDQFSVERPDGSNFTLKIRSTKLEDSAMYFCASSELQQGNTGELFFGEGSRLTVL.

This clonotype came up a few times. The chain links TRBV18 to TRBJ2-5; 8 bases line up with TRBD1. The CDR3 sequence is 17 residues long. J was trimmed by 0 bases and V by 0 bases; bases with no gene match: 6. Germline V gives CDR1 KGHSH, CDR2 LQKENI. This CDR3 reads CASSPPQTGAYQETQYF. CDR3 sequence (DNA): TGTGCCAGCTCACCACCTCAGACAGGGGCCTACCAAGAGACCCAGTACTTC. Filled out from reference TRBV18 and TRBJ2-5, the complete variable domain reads NAGVMQNPRHLVRRRGQEARLRCSPMKGHSHVYWYRQLPEEGLKFMVYLQKENIIDESGMPKERFSAEFPKEGPSILRIQQVVRGDSAAYFCASSPPQTGAYQETQYFGPGTRLLVL.